Each of the 20 T cell receptor beta chains below was sequenced from the same sample in a study of blood T cell repertoires in COVID-19. TCRdb keeps only in-frame clones here, not all; method: immunoSEQ multiplex PCR. The sample shows more than 30,000 clones, around 91% of them seen only once. Specimen: peripheral blood. Receptors were obtained from a man between 60 and 75 years old with active COVID-19.

This clone was recorded a few times. The rearrangement links TRBV7-3 to TRBJ2-2; TRBD1 agrees at 8 bases. Germline CDR1 is SGHTA and CDR2 is FQGTGA. J gave up 2 bases and V 2 bases, and 1 base lay outside the gene matches. The CDR3 has 15 amino acids. CDR3 amino acids: CASSLSGGNTGELFF. CDR3 in DNA: TGTGCCAGCAGCTTATCAGGGGGCAACACCGGGGAGCTGTTTTTT.

This rearrangement joins TRBV19 to TRBJ2-1, with a possible D match to TRBD2 (5 bases). V was pared by 6 bases and J by 5 bases, with 20 bases between. The CDR3 has 16 amino acids. Germline assignment: CDR1 LNHDA and CDR2 SQIVND (reference sequence). This chain's CDR3 is CASSLQAGGPDNEQFF. CDR3 bases: TGTGCCAGTAGCCTTCAGGCGGGCGGCCCTGACAATGAGCAGTTCTTC.

The rearrangement links TRBV5-1 to TRBJ2-7, with D possibly TRBD2 on 7 matching bases. The CDR3 is made up of 17 amino acids. Germline V gives CDR1 SGHRS, CDR2 YFSETQ. With 4 bases removed from V and 7 bases from J, the gap between germline ends came to 27 bases. The CDR3 loop reads CASSPSGRGASRKEQYF. DNA for the CDR3: TGCGCCAGCAGCCCTTCAGGACGGGGGGCGAGCCGGAAGGAGCAGTACTTC.

The V call is TRBV10-1, the J call TRBJ1-1; 7 bases are a match to TRBD1. Germline CDR1 reads WNHNN; CDR2 reads SYGVQD (reference sequence). The CDR3 is 15 amino acids. The junction had 6 bases not matched to a gene; V was cut back by 4 bases and J by 1 base. CDR3 coding DNA: TGCGCCAGCAGTGCCACCAGGACAGGGAACACTGAAGCTTTCTTT. Protein: CASSATRTGNTEAFF.

The genes are TRBV18 and TRBJ1-3, with D possibly matching TRBD1 (5 bases). The V and J ends lost 1 base and 0 bases respectively, with 10 bases between them. This CDR3 contains 16 residues. The germline V gene has CDR1 KGHSH and CDR2 LQKENI. The CDR3 here is CASSPRGQNSGNTIYF. CDR3 in DNA: TGTGCCAGCTCACCACGGGGCCAGAACTCTGGAAACACCATATATTTT.

The V call is TRBV28, the J call TRBJ2-5, with D possibly TRBD1 on 6 matching bases. The germline V gene encodes CDR1 MDHEN and CDR2 SYDVKM. CDR3 size: 16 residues. Trimming took off 10 bases at V and 5 bases at J, with 26 bases between the two ends. The CDR3 nucleotides read TGTGCCACCAAAACCCGAGGGGGAGTCTCGCGGGAGACCCAGTACTTC. It is translated as CATKTRGGVSRETQYF.

The rearrangement uses TRBV20-1 and TRBJ1-1; no clear D. There are 15 residues in the CDR3. Per the germline V gene, CDR1 is DFQATT and CDR2 is SNEGSKA (reference sequence). Trimming cost V 3 bases and J 1 base, with 15 bases left between them. CDR3 coding DNA: TGCAGTGCTAGTTCAAGTCCAGAGGAGAACACTGAAGCTTTCTTT. Translating gives CSASSSPEENTEAFF.

The gene calls are TRBV11-3 and TRBJ2-1; D is unclear. Trimming removed 5 bases from V and 3 bases from J, with 14 bases in between. Germline CDR1 and CDR2: SGHNT and YENEEA. CDR3 size: 15 residues. Here the CDR3 reads CASSQTLALYNEQFF. CDR3 DNA sequence: TGTGCCAGCAGCCAGACACTGGCCCTCTACAATGAGCAGTTCTTC.

The chain employs TRBV29-1 and TRBJ2-2; D uncertain. Germline CDR1 reads SQVTM; CDR2 reads ANQGSEA. Trimming removed 4 bases from V and 2 bases from J, with 5 bases in between. CDR3 size: 12 residues. DNA for the CDR3: TGCAGCGTTGTAATCAACACCGGGGAGCTGTTTTTT. Residues: CSVVINTGELFF.

The rearrangement links TRBV6-5 to TRBJ2-7, with a tentative D call TRBD2 (6 bases). Germline V gene lookup returns CDR1 MNHEY and CDR2 SVGAGI. V was shortened by 2 bases and J by 6 bases, with 14 bases between the two germline ends. CDR3 length: 14 amino acids. The CDR3 DNA sequence: TGTGCCAGCAGTTACCGGGGCGGGGCCCGCGAGCAGTACTTC. This codes for CASSYRGGAREQYF.

V is TRBV10-3 and J is TRBJ1-1; maybe TRBD1 (5 bases). The CDR3 has 14 amino acids. Trimming cost V 3 bases and J 5 bases, with 13 bases left between them. Germline loops: CDR1 ENHRY, CDR2 SYGVKD. The chain's CDR3 is CAISERQGETEAFF. The DNA for the CDR3 is TGTGCCATCAGTGAACGTCAGGGTGAGACTGAAGCTTTCTTT.

This sequence joins TRBV11-2 and TRBJ2-1, with 9 nucleotides matching TRBD2. The CDR3 is 19 amino acids. V lost 5 bases to trimming and J lost 5 bases; unmatched junction nucleotides: 19. CDR1 is SGHAT, CDR2 FQNNGV, per germline. The CDR3 DNA reads as TGTGCCAGCAGCCTAAACACACGGGAAGATAGCGGGGGAGACAATGAGCAGTTCTTC. Protein sequence: CASSLNTREDSGGDNEQFF.

The chain is built from TRBV19 and TRBJ1-2; 11 nucleotides line up with TRBD1. CDR1 is LNHDA, CDR2 SQIVND, per germline (reference sequence). The CDR3 spans 14 residues. With 4 bases clipped from V and 8 bases from J, the junction kept 6 bases outside the gene matches. The CDR3 DNA reads TGTGCCAGTAGTACGTCGGACAGGGGGCGGGGCTACACCTTC. Protein product: CASSTSDRGRGYTF.

This clone was picked up one time. This rearrangement joins TRBV1 to TRBJ2-5; the table names TRBD2, a call not compared with the DNA. TRBV1 is a documented pseudogene. This CDR3 has 15 residues. The CDR3 nucleotides are TGCACCAGCAGCCACGCGGGCTGGTACCAAGAGACCCAGTACTTC. It encodes CTSSHAGWYQETQYF.

The chain combines TRBV18 with TRBJ2-7; 10 bases match TRBD1. The germline V gene encodes CDR1 KGHSH and CDR2 LQKENI. The V and J ends lost 2 bases and 2 bases, in that order; junction bases with no gene match: 6. The CDR3 consists of 16 residues. CDR3 nucleotides: TGTGCCAGCTCACCAATTGGGGACAGGGGTACCTACGAGCAGTACTTC. Its protein is CASSPIGDRGTYEQYF.

Only a few counts were recorded for this clone. V and J are TRBV4-2 and TRBJ1-5; D is undetermined. The CDR3 is 13 residues long. Trimming took off 0 bases at V and 7 bases at J, with 7 bases between the two ends. Germline V gene data show CDR1 as LGHNA and CDR2 as YNFKEQ. The CDR3 DNA is TGTGCCAGCAGCCAAGATCCGAGACAGCCCCAGCATTTT. Residues: CASSQDPRQPQHF.

The chain recombines TRBV5-1 with TRBJ1-2; the D is unclear. This CDR3 has 16 residues. Germline V lookup: CDR1 SGHRS, CDR2 YFSETQ. Between the trimmed V and J ends, which lost 0 bases and 4 bases, there was a span of 16 bases. CDR3 bases: TGCGCCAGCAGCTTGGCCTTGGAATCATCAGGCTATGGCTACACCTTC. Its translation is CASSLALESSGYGYTF.

CDR3 residues: CASKPLMDTEAFF. The CDR3 nucleotides are TGTGCCAGCAAGCCGCTGATGGACACTGAAGCTTTCTTT. The rearrangement links TRBV2 to TRBJ1-1; D unclear. The CDR3 has 13 amino acids. Germline-derived CDR1 and CDR2 are SNHLY and FYNNEI. The V end lost 7 bases, the J end lost 3 bases, and 12 bases lay between the germline ends.

V and J are TRBV7-6 and TRBJ1-1; 8 bases line up with TRBD1. The CDR3 sequence is 17 residues long. From germline, CDR1 is SGHVS and CDR2 FNYEAQ. V lost 2 bases to trimming and J lost 4 bases; unmatched junction nucleotides: 12. The CDR3 sequence: CASSLSSGGELATEAFF. The DNA for the CDR3 is TGTGCCAGCAGCTTATCGTCAGGGGGCGAATTGGCCACTGAAGCTTTCTTT. Drawing the rest from reference TRBV7-6 and TRBJ1-1, the complete variable domain is GAGVSQSPRYKVTKRGQDVALRCDPISGHVSLYWYRQALGQGPEFLTYFNYEAQQDKSGLPNDRFSAERPEGSISTLTIQRTEQRDSAMYRCASSLSSGGELATEAFFGQGTRLTVV.

This clone was found once. V and J are TRBV3-1 (or the pseudogene TRBV3-2) and TRBJ2-7; D is unresolved. Germline-derived CDR1 and CDR2 are LGHDT and YNNKEL (reference sequence). The CDR3 totals 14 residues. Trimming removed 4 bases at V and 0 bases at J, with 10 bases between. CDR3 amino acids: CASSRRVNSYEQYF. As DNA, the CDR3 is TGTGCCAGCAGCCGTCGGGTCAACTCCTACGAGCAGTACTTC.